This T cell receptor (beta chain) was retrieved from a study of blood T cell repertoires in COVID-19. Study-level information: In each case, the material was cDNA or gDNA derived from T cells, B-cell-depleted T cells, or PBMCs.

From germline, CDR1 is MDHEN and CDR2 SYDVKM. The V segment lost 4 bases and the J segment 3 bases; nucleotides outside the gene matches: 10. The CDR3 runs 16 residues. Per the original methods: Counts of nucleated cells, estimated from reference gene primer amplification, were obtained. Sequenced by immunoSEQ multiplex PCR; TCRdb stores in-frame clones only, minus some. D and trimming were read from the DNA, whereas the V and J calls and clone size are those reported in that table. The sample yields under 200,000 clones, about 88% seen once. The V gene is TRBV28, the J gene TRBJ2-7; 9 bases align to TRBD2. The clonotype was recovered from a man between 40 and 49 years old with active or convalescent COVID-19. The source material was peripheral blood. The CDR3 DNA follows: TGTGCCAGCAGTTCGCACCTAGCGGGGATCGGCTACGAGCAGTACTTC. Protein product: CASSSHLAGIGYEQYF.